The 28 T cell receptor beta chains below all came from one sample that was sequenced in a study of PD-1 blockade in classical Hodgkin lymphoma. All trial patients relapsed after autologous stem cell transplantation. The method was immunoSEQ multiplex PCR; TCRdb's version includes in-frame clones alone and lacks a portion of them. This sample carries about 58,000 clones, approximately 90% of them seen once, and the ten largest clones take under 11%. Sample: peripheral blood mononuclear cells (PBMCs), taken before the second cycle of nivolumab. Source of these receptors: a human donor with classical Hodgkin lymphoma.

The CDR3 sequence: CASSVDNYEQYF. The DNA of the CDR3 is TGTGCCAGCAGCGTAGACAATTACGAGCAGTACTTC. This rearrangement joins TRBV9 to TRBJ2-7; D not resolved. V lost 0 bases and J lost 4, with 5 bases in between. In germline, CDR1 is SGDLS, CDR2 YYNGEE. The CDR3 runs to 12 residues.

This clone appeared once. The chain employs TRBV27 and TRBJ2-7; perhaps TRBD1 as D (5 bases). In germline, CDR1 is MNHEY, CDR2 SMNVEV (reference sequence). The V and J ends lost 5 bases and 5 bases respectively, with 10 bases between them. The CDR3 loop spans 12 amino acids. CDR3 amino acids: CASSPLTDEQYF. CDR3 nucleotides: TGTGCCAGCAGTCCTTTGACAGACGAGCAGTACTTC.

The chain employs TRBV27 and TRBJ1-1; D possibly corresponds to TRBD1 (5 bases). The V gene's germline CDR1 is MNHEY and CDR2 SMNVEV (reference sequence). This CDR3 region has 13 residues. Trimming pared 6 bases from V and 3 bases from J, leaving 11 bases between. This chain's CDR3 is CASSLLGDTEAFF. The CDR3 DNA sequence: TGTGCCAGCAGCCTCTTAGGGGACACTGAAGCTTTCTTT.

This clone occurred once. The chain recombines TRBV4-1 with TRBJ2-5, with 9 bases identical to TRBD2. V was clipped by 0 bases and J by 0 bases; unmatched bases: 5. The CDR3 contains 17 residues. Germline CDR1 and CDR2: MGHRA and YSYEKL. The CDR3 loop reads CASSQEKRGEYQETQYF. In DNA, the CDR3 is TGCGCCAGCAGCCAAGAAAAGCGGGGGGAGTACCAAGAGACCCAGTACTTC.

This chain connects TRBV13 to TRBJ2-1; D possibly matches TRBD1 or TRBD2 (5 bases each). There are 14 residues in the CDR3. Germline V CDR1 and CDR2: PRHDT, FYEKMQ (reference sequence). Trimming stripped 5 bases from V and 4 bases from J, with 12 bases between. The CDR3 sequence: CASSPGTDYNEQFF. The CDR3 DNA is TGTGCCAGCAGCCCCGGGACGGATTACAATGAGCAGTTCTTC.

The CDR3 sequence is CAWKPGRKNTGELFF. CDR3 bases: TGTGCCTGGAAACCGGGACGGAAGAACACCGGGGAGCTGTTTTTT. The V gene is TRBV30, the J gene TRBJ2-2; D tentatively fits TRBD1 or TRBD2 (5 bases each). This CDR3 has 15 residues. Per the germline V gene, CDR1 is GTSNPN and CDR2 is SVGIG (reference sequence). V was shortened by 4 bases and J by 1 base, with 13 bases between the two germline ends.

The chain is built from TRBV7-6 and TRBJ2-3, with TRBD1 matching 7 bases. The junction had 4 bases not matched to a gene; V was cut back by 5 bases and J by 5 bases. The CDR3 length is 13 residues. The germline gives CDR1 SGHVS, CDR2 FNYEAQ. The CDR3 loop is CASSPNRGDTQYF. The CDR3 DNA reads TGTGCCAGCAGCCCAAACAGGGGAGATACGCAGTATTTT.

CDR3 amino acids: CASSVDPGGGTDTQYF. CDR3 nucleotides: TGTGCCAGCAGCGTAGACCCCGGGGGCGGCACAGATACGCAGTATTTT. The chain joins TRBV9 to TRBJ2-3, with D perhaps given as TRBD1 or TRBD2 (6 bases each). Germline V gene data show CDR1 as SGDLS and CDR2 as YYNGEE. The CDR3 is 16 amino acids. V dropped 0 bases and J dropped 1 base, with 12 bases sitting between them.

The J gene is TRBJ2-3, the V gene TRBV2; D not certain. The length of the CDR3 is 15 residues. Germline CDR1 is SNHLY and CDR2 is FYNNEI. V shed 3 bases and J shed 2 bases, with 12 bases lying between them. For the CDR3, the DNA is TGTGCCAGCAGTGAGGCTGCACCGATCACAGATACGCAGTATTTT. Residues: CASSEAAPITDTQYF.

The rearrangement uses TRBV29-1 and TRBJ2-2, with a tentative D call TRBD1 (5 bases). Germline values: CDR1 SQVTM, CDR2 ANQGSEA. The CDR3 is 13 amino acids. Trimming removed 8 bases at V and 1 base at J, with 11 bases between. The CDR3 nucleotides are TGCAGCTCTACGACAGTGAACACCGGGGAGCTGTTTTTT. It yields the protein CSSTTVNTGELFF.

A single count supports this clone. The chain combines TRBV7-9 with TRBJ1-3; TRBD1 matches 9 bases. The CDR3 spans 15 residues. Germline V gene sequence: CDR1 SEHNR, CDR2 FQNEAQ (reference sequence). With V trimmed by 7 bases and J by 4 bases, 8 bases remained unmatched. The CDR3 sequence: CASTNAGQGGNTIYF. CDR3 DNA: TGTGCCAGCACCAATGCTGGACAGGGGGGAAACACCATATATTTT.

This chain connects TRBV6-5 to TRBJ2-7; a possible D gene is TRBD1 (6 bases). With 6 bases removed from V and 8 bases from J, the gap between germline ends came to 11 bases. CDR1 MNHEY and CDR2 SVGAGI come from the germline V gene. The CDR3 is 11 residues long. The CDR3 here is CASRQQGKQYF. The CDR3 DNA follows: TGTGCCAGCAGACAACAGGGAAAGCAGTACTTC.

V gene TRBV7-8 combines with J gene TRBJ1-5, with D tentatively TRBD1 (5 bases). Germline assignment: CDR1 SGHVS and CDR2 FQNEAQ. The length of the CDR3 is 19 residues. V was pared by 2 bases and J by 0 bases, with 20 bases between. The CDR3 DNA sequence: TGTGCCAGCAGCTTATTTTCCGTGTGGGACCTCTATAGCAATCAGCCCCAGCATTTT. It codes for CASSLFSVWDLYSNQPQHF.

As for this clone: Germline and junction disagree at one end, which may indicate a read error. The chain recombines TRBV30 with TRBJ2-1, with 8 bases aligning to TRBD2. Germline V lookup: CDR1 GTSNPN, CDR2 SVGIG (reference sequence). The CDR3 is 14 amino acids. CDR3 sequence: CAWSSTTGRVPAIF. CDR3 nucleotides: TGTGCCTGGAGTTCAACCACCGGGAGGGTCCCAGCGATCTTC.

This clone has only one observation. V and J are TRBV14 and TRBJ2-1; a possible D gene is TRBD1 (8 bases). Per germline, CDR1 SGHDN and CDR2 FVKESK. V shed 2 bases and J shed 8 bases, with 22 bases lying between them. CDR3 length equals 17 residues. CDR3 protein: CASSQPLGGQGAHEQFF. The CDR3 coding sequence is TGTGCCAGCAGCCAACCCCTGGGGGGGCAGGGGGCCCATGAGCAGTTCTTC.

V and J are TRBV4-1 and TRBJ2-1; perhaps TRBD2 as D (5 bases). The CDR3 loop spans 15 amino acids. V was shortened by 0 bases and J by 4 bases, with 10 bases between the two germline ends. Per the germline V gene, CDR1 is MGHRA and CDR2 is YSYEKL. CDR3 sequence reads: CASSQEGSSYNEQFF. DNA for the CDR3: TGCGCCAGCAGCCAAGAAGGGAGTTCGTACAATGAGCAGTTCTTC.

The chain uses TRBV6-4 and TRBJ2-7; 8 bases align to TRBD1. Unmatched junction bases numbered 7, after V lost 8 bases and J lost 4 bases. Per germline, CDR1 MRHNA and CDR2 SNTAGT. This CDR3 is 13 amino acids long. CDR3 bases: TGTGCCAGCGGGGGACAGGTTACGTACGAGCAGTACTTC. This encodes CASGGQVTYEQYF.

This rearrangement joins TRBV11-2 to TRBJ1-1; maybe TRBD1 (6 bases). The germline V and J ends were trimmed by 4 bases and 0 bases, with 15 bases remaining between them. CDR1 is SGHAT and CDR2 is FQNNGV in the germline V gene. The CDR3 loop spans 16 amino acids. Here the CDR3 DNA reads TGTGCCAGCAGCTGGCTAGGCGGACAGATGAACACTGAAGCTTTCTTT. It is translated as CASSWLGGQMNTEAFF.

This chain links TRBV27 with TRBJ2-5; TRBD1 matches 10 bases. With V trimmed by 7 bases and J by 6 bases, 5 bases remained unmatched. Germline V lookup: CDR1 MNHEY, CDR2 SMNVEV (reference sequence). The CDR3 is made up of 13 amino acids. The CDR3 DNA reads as TGTGCCAGCATAGACAGGGGGCTGAAGACCCAGTACTTC. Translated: CASIDRGLKTQYF.

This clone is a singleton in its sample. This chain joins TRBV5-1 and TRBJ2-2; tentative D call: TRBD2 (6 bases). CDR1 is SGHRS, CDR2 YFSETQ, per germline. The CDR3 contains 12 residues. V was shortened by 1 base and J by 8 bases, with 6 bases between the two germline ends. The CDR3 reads CASSLREGELFF. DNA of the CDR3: TGCGCCAGCAGCTTGCGGGAGGGGGAGCTGTTTTTT.

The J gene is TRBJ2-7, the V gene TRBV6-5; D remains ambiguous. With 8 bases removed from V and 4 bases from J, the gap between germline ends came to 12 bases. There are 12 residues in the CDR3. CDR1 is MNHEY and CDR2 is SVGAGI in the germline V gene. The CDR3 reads CASQSAGYEQYF. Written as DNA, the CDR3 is TGTGCCAGCCAGTCCGCTGGGTACGAGCAGTACTTC.

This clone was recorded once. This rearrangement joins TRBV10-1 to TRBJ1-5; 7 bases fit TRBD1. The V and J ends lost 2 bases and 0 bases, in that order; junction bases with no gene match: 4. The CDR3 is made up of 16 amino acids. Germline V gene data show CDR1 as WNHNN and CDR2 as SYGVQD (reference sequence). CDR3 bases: TGCGCCAGCAGTGAGACAGGGGTCTATAGCAATCAGCCCCAGCATTTT. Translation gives CASSETGVYSNQPQHF.

The CDR3 region is CASSLLAEQYF. CDR3 nucleotide sequence: TGTGCCAGCAGCTTACTAGCCGAGCAGTACTTC. The chain is built from TRBV7-9 and TRBJ2-7, with D tentatively TRBD2 (5 bases). This CDR3 has 11 amino acids. V was pared by 2 bases and J by 6 bases, with 5 bases between. From germline, CDR1 is SEHNR and CDR2 FQNEAQ (reference sequence).

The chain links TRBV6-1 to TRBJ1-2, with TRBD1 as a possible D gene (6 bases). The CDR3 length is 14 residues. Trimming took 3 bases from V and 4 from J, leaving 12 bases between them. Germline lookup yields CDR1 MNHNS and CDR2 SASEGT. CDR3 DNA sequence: TGTGCCAGCAGTGACGAGACAGGCCTCTATGGCTACACCTTC. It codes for CASSDETGLYGYTF.

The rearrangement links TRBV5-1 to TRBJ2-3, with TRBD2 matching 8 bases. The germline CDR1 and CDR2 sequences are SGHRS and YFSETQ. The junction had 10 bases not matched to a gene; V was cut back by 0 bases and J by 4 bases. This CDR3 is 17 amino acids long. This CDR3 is CASSLAPGGPSSDTQYF. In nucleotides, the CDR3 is TGCGCCAGCAGCTTGGCGCCGGGGGGGCCTAGTTCAGATACGCAGTATTTT. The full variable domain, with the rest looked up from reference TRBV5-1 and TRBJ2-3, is KAGVTQTPRYLIKTRGQQVTLSCSPISGHRSVSWYQQTPGQGLQFLFEYFSETQRNKGNFPGRFSGRQFSNSRSEMNVSTLELGDSALYLCASSLAPGGPSSDTQYFGPGTRLTVL.

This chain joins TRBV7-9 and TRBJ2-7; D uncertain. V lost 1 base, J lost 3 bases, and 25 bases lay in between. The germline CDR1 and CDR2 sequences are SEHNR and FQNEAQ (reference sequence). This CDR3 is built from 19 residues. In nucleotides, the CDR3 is TGTGCCAGCAGCTTAGTAAACGGCAGGCCCACGCCCGGCCTCTACGAGCAGTACTTC. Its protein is CASSLVNGRPTPGLYEQYF.

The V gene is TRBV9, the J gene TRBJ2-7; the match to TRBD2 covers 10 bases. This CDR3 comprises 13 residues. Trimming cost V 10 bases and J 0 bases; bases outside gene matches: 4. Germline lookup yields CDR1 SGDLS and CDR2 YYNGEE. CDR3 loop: CASAGGDSYEQYF. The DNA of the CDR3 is TGTGCCTCAGCGGGAGGGGACTCCTACGAGCAGTACTTC.

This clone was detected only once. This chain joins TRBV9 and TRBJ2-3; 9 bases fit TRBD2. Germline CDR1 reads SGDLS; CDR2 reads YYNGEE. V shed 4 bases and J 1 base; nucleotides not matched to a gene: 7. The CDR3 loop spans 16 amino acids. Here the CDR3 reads CASSLREGLGTDTQYF. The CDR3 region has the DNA TGTGCCAGCAGCTTGCGGGAGGGCCTGGGCACAGATACGCAGTATTTT.